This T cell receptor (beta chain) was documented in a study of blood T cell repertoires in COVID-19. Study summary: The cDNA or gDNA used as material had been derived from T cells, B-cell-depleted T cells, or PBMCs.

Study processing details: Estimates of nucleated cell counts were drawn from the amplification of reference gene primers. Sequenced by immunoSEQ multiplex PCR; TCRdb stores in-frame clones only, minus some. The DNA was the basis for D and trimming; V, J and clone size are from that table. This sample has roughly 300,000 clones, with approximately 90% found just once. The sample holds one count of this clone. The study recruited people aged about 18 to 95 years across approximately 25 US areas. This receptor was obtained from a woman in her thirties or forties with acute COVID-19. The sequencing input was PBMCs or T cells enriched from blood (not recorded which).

The CDR3 reads CASSFRDRVLNEQFF. The CDR3 coding sequence is TGTGCCAGCAGCTTCCGGGACAGGGTGCTCAATGAGCAGTTCTTC. The gene calls are TRBV5-4 and TRBJ2-1, with 9 nucleotides matching TRBD1. This CDR3 is built from 15 residues. V lost 2 bases to trimming and J lost 6 bases; unmatched junction nucleotides: 6. Germline CDR1 SGHNT, CDR2 YYREEE (reference sequence).